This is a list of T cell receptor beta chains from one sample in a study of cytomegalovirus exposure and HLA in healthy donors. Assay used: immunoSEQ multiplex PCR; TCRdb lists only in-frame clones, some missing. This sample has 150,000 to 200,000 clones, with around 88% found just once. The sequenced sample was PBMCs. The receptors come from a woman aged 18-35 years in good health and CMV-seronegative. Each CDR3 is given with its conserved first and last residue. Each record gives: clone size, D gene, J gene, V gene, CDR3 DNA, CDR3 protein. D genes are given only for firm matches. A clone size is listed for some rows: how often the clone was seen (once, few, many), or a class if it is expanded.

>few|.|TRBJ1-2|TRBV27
TGTGCCAGCAGCCCTCCTGGCTACACCTTC
CASSPPGYTF
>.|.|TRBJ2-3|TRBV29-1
TGCAGCGTCGAGTCGGGAAGCGATACGCAGTATTTT
CSVESGSDTQYF
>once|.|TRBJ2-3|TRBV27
TGTGCCAGCAGTTTAGAGCAGAGAAGACACACAGATACGCAGTATTTT
CASSLEQRRHTDTQYF
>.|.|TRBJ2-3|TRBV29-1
TGCAGCGTTGAAAAGGGAGTTGATACGCAGTATTTT
CSVEKGVDTQYF
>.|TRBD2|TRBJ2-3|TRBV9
TGTGCCAGCAGCGTAGGCCCAGCGGGGTTCACAGATACGCAGTATTTT
CASSVGPAGFTDTQYF
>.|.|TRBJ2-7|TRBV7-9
TGTGCCAGCAGCTTACATACTGAATCCTACGAGCAGTACTTC
CASSLHTESYEQYF
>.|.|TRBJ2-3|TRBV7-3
TGTGCCAGCAGCTACGACGGCGGGGCAGGCACAGATACGCAGTATTTT
CASSYDGGAGTDTQYF
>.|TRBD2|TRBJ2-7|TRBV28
TGTGCCAGCAGGCGGGGGGGCGCTGGCTACGAGCAGTACTTC
CASRRGGAGYEQYF
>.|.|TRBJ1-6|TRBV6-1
TGTGCCAGCAGTGCCCCGGACAGTTCTCCGAATTCACCCCTCCACTTT
CASSAPDSSPNSPLHF
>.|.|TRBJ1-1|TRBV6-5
TGTGCCAGCAGTTATGGAGGTCTTCTCGCTGAAGCTTTCTTT
CASSYGGLLAEAFF
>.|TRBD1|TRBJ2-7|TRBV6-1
TGTGCCAGCAGTGAACCCAGGACAGGGAGATTGGGTGAGCAGTACTTC
CASSEPRTGRLGEQYF